One and the same sample provided the 28 T cell receptor beta chains below, sequenced in a study of T cell repertoires in cytomegalovirus infection. TCRdb ran MiXCR on the reads and lists one entry per CDR3 protein. The sample lists more than 250,000 distinct CDR3 sequences, more than 20% occurring once. Antigens of these TCRs are unknown. Sequencing used cultured PBMCs, obtained from culture after CMV antigen stimulation. The origin of the receptors is a human donor in good health (CMV status not recorded). Some clones in this sample may be carry-over from other donors' samples.

The chain employs TRBV14 and TRBJ2-3; D ambiguous. V shed 4 bases and J shed 7 bases, with 18 bases lying between them. The CDR3 extends over 15 amino acids. Germline CDR1 and CDR2: SGHDN and FVKESK. DNA of the CDR3: TGTGCCAGCAGCCGTCAAAGCGTGGCCGTCAATACGCAGTATTTT. It translates to CASSRQSVAVNTQYF.

The chain joins TRBV7-8 to TRBJ2-1; D might be TRBD1 (6 bases). Trimming took off 6 bases at V and 14 bases at J, with 17 bases between the two ends. The CDR3 totals 12 residues. Germline V CDR1 and CDR2: SGHVS, FQNEAQ. CDR3: CASRGRVAGEFF. CDR3 coding DNA: TGTGCCAGCAGGGGTCGGGTGGCAGGGGAGTTCTTC.

Notes on this clonotype: Its ends do not fully match the called genes, so a read error is possible. This rearrangement joins TRBV6-5 to TRBJ2-2; D may be TRBD2 (6 bases). The CDR3 is 12 residues long. Germline lookup yields CDR1 MNHEY and CDR2 SVGAGI. CDR3 amino acids: CASSYGTGELFF. CDR3 DNA: TGTGCCAGCAGTTATGGGACTGGGGAACTGTTTTTT.

There are many counts of this clonotype. The V call is TRBV12-3 or TRBV12-4, the J call TRBJ2-5; TRBD2 matches at 12 bases. This CDR3 contains 15 residues. Losses at the gene ends were 1 base for V and 5 bases for J; bases not matched to a gene: 2. CDR3 coding DNA: TGTGCCAGCAGTTTAGGGACTAGCGGGAAGGAGACCCAGTACTTC. This codes for CASSLGTSGKETQYF.

The rearrangement links TRBV7-2 to TRBJ2-3; TRBD2 matches at 11 bases. The ends lost 3 bases at V and 2 bases at J; junction bases unmatched: 7. CDR3 length equals 17 residues. Germline assignment: CDR1 SGHTA and CDR2 FQGNSA. Here the CDR3 DNA reads TGTGCCAGCAGCTTGGCACTAGCGGGAGCGTACACAGATACGCAGTATTTT. Residues: CASSLALAGAYTDTQYF.

Regarding this clonotype: A read error may produce the germline difference seen at one junction end. V usage is TRBV5-1 and J usage is TRBJ2-1; the match to TRBD2 covers 10 bases. Germline V gene sequence: CDR1 SGHRS, CDR2 YFSETQ. The CDR3 runs to 17 residues. CDR3 DNA: TGTGCCAGCAGCTCAGGACTAGCGGTGTTCTCCTACAATGAGCAGTTCTTC. Amino acid sequence: CASSSGLAVFSYNEQFF.

The V and J genes are TRBV20-1 and TRBJ2-1; no clear D. Germline CDR1 DFQATT, CDR2 SNEGSKA (reference sequence). The CDR3 is made up of 10 amino acids. The germline V and J ends were trimmed by 8 bases and 14 bases, with 16 bases remaining between them. The CDR3, as DNA: TGCAGTCCCTCTATGGTGTTGGAGTTCTTC. It specifies CSPSMVLEFF.

V and J are TRBV5-4 and TRBJ1-4; TRBD1 is a possible D gene (6 bases). The length of the CDR3 is 16 residues. The V end lost 5 bases, the J end lost 4 bases, and 18 bases lay between the germline ends. CDR1 is SGHNT, CDR2 YYREEE, per germline (reference sequence). The CDR3 DNA sequence: TGTGCCAGCAGTCCAAACCCAGGGGTTGATAATGAAAAACTGTTTTTT. Its protein product is CASSPNPGVDNEKLFF.

V gene TRBV5-6 combines with J gene TRBJ2-5; 9 bases are shared with TRBD1. Germline CDR1 is SGHDT and CDR2 is YYEEEE. V lost 4 bases and J lost 2; bases outside the gene matches: 6. The CDR3 is 15 amino acids. CDR3 sequence: CASSGNRGLQETQYF. The CDR3 DNA reads TGTGCCAGCAGCGGGAACAGGGGGCTTCAAGAGACCCAGTACTTC. Full variable domain (rest looked up from reference TRBV5-6 and TRBJ2-5): DAGVTQSPTHLIKTRGQQVTLRCSPKSGHDTVSWYQQALGQGPQFIFQYYEEEERQRGNFPDRFSGHQFPNYSSELNVNALLLGDSALYLCASSGNRGLQETQYFGPGTRLLVL.

V usage is TRBV6-2 or TRBV6-3 and J usage is TRBJ2-7, with 8 bases fitting TRBD1. This CDR3 has 16 residues. The V segment lost 6 bases and the J segment 4 bases; nucleotides outside the gene matches: 14. The V gene's germline CDR1 is MNHEY and CDR2 SVGEGT. For the CDR3, the DNA is TGTGCCAGCAGCCCGGCGGACAGGGTAAAACCTTACGAGCAGTACGTC. It specifies CASSPADRVKPYEQYV.

This clonotype was recorded once. The chain employs TRBV10-3 and TRBJ2-5; D gene uncertain. The CDR3 covers 10 residues. In germline, CDR1 is ENHRY, CDR2 SYGVKD. The V gene lost 10 bases and the J gene lost 9 bases, with 12 bases spanning the gap. The CDR3 sequence: CATGTDSQYF. CDR3 nucleotides: TGTGCCACCGGAACTGACTCCCAGTACTTC.

This clonotype was counted at least ten times. The gene calls are TRBV30 and TRBJ2-7; 11 positions match TRBD2. CDR3 length: 18 residues. V gave up 5 bases and J gave up 0 bases; unmatched junction bases: 15. Per the germline V gene, CDR1 is GTSNPN and CDR2 is SVGIG (reference sequence). The CDR3 bases are TGTGCCTGGTCATACTGGGACGTAGGACTAGCGGGCTCCTACGAGCAGTACTTC. It specifies CAWSYWDVGLAGSYEQYF.

This clonotype showed up just a few times. The chain couples TRBV4-1 to TRBJ2-1; the match to TRBD1 covers 12 bases. Germline lookup yields CDR1 MGHRA and CDR2 YSYEKL. This CDR3 region has 17 residues. Trimming cost V 0 bases and J 7 bases; bases outside gene matches: 7. The CDR3 DNA follows: TGCGCCAGCAGCCAAGAGGGACAGGGGGCGCATGTAAATGAGCAGTTCTTC. This encodes CASSQEGQGAHVNEQFF.

This clonotype was observed a few times. The chain carries TRBV20-1 and TRBJ2-1; D perhaps matches TRBD2 (6 bases). Trimming pared 6 bases from V and 3 bases from J, leaving 9 bases between. The CDR3 is made up of 12 amino acids. The germline V gene has CDR1 DFQATT and CDR2 SNEGSKA (reference sequence). CDR3 loop: CSAGTDYNEQFF. The CDR3 nucleotides are TGCAGTGCCGGGACTGACTACAATGAGCAGTTCTTC.

This clonotype was picked up many times. The V call is TRBV7-9, the J call TRBJ2-7; tentatively, D is TRBD1 (6 bases). Between the trimmed V and J ends, which lost 2 bases and 3 bases, there was a span of 8 bases. The CDR3 length is 13 residues. Germline V lookup: CDR1 SEHNR, CDR2 FQNEAQ (reference sequence). CDR3 residues: CASSLQDSYEQYF. CDR3 nucleotide sequence: TGTGCCAGCAGCTTACAGGACAGCTACGAGCAGTACTTC. Based on the CDR3 plus reference TRBV7-9 and TRBJ2-7, the full variable domain is DTGVSQNPRHKITKRGQNVTFRCDPISEHNRLYWYRQTLGQGPEFLTYFQNEAQLEKSRLLSDRFSAERPKGSFSTLEIQRTEQGDSAMYLCASSLQDSYEQYFGPGTRLTVT.

The V gene is TRBV12-3 or TRBV12-4, the J gene TRBJ2-7; a weak D match, TRBD2 (6 bases). V was clipped by 6 bases and J by 6 bases, with 15 bases between them. This CDR3 region has 13 residues. CDR3: CASSMTEGGEQYV. The CDR3 coding sequence is TGTGCCAGCAGCATGACAGAGGGAGGCGAGCAGTACGTC.

V and J are TRBV5-4 and TRBJ2-5; weak D call: TRBD2 (6 bases). The CDR3 is made up of 16 amino acids. Trimming stripped 9 bases from V and 1 base from J, with 22 bases between. CDR1 is SGHNT and CDR2 is YYREEE in the germline V gene (reference sequence). The CDR3 DNA reads as TGTGCCACTCGGGGGAGCGCAAGCTCGTTCCAAGAGACCCAGTACTTC. Translation gives CATRGSASSFQETQYF.

The chain is built from TRBV12-3 or TRBV12-4 and TRBJ1-5; no reliable D call. Trimming removed 3 bases from V and 1 base from J, with 10 bases in between. The CDR3 is 15 residues long. CDR3 in DNA: TGTGCCAGCAGTTTTTTCCCGAGGAGCAATCAGCCCCAGCATTTT. Amino acids: CASSFFPRSNQPQHF.

The rearrangement links TRBV4-1 to TRBJ2-1, with D possibly matching TRBD2 (5 bases). The CDR3 consists of 13 residues. V lost 4 bases and J lost 6, with 10 bases in between. In germline, CDR1 is MGHRA, CDR2 YSYEKL. CDR3 amino acids: CASSPVSVNEQFF. CDR3 sequence (DNA): TGCGCCAGCAGCCCCGTTAGCGTCAATGAGCAGTTCTTC.

In its sample, this clonotype was seen many times. J is TRBJ2-3 and V is TRBV7-2; D gene uncertain. V lost 1 base to trimming and J lost 4 bases, with 12 bases between them. CDR1 and CDR2 from the germline V gene are SGHTA and FQGNSA. CDR3 length: 15 residues. CDR3 nucleotide sequence: TGTGCCAGCAGCTTAGTTCTCCGCGGACCAGATACGCAGTATTTT. It specifies CASSLVLRGPDTQYF.

The rearrangement uses TRBV7-9 and TRBJ2-1; D remains unclear. This CDR3 is 10 amino acids long. Trimming took 3 bases from V and 10 from J, leaving 4 bases between them. Germline lookup yields CDR1 SEHNR and CDR2 FQNEAQ (reference sequence). The CDR3 region is CASSLKEQFF. CDR3 coding DNA: TGTGCCAGCAGCTTGAAGGAGCAGTTCTTC.

This clonotype was found once. At one boundary the junction diverges from the germline segment, which might be a read error. The chain combines TRBV28 with TRBJ2-7; D unresolved. Germline V CDR1 and CDR2: MDHEN, SYDVKM. This CDR3 is 14 amino acids long. The CDR3 region is CASSDNMGLYEADF. CDR3 nucleotides: TGTGCCAGCAGTGATAATATGGGCCTCTACGAGGCGGACTTC.

This clonotype was detected ten times or more. The chain employs TRBV7-2 and TRBJ2-5; 8 bases match TRBD2. Germline-derived CDR1 and CDR2 are SGHTA and FQGNSA. Germline trimming cut 3 bases from V and 5 bases from J; bases unmatched to any gene: 8. The CDR3 length is 15 residues. CDR3: CASSFAGGGAETQYF. DNA of the CDR3: TGTGCCAGCAGCTTTGCCGGGGGGGGTGCGGAGACCCAGTACTTC.

At least ten counts were recorded for this clonotype. The chain is built from TRBV7-2 and TRBJ2-7; the match to TRBD2 covers 11 bases. The CDR3 has 14 residues. With V trimmed by 7 bases and J by 6 bases, 8 bases remained unmatched. Per germline, CDR1 SGHTA and CDR2 FQGNSA. The CDR3 region has the DNA TGTGCCAGCATCATAGCGGGAGGGCTGGGCGAGCAGTACTTC. Translating gives CASIIAGGLGEQYF.

This chain joins TRBV6-2 or TRBV6-3 and TRBJ2-2; D ambiguous. Germline V CDR1 and CDR2: MNHEY, SVGEGT. Deletions cut 7 bases from V and 7 bases from J, with 16 bases between. This CDR3 is built from 14 residues. This CDR3 reads CASTLVPLGGELFF. For the CDR3, the DNA is TGTGCCAGCACTCTGGTTCCCTTAGGCGGGGAGCTGTTTTTT.

V usage is TRBV9 and J usage is TRBJ1-1; no reliable D call. The CDR3 is made up of 14 amino acids. V shed 0 bases and J shed 2 bases, with 8 bases lying between them. Germline V CDR1 and CDR2: SGDLS, YYNGEE. The CDR3 DNA is TGTGCCAGCAGCGTAGTTTCGGAAAACACTGAAGCTTTCTTT. It yields the protein CASSVVSENTEAFF.

This CDR3 reads CATKASSTDTQYF. In DNA, the CDR3 is TGTGCCACCAAGGCTAGCAGCACAGATACGCAGTATTTT. V is TRBV15 and J is TRBJ2-3, with a possible D match to TRBD2 (5 bases). Per the germline V gene, CDR1 is LNHNV and CDR2 is YYDKDF (reference sequence). V lost 7 bases and J lost 0, with 8 bases in between. The length of the CDR3 is 13 residues.

The chain joins TRBV5-8 to TRBJ2-1; the D gene could be TRBD1 or TRBD2 (5 bases each). Trimming shortened V by 3 bases and J by 14 bases, and 15 bases separated the two germline ends. Germline V lookup: CDR1 SGHTS, CDR2 YDEGEE. CDR3 length: 12 amino acids. The CDR3 sequence is CASSSRWGTKFF. CDR3 nucleotide sequence: TGTGCCAGCAGCTCCCGGTGGGGGACGAAGTTCTTC.